The 3 T cell receptor beta chains below all came from one sample that was sequenced in a study of T cell responses to AZD1222 COVID-19 vaccine. Libraries were prepared by immunoSEQ multiplex PCR; TCRdb keeps only in-frame clonotypes and omits some of them. The repertoire holds about 140,000 clones, with about 90% as singletons. The sequences come from peripheral blood, collected on day 0 of AZD1222 vaccination. The receptors here all came from an adult in good health.

The chain employs TRBV19 and TRBJ2-5; D remains unclear. Trimming cost V 9 bases and J 5 bases, with 16 bases left between them. Germline loops: CDR1 LNHDA, CDR2 SQIVND (reference sequence). CDR3 length equals 13 residues. Here the CDR3 reads CASSKALRETQYF. CDR3 DNA sequence: TGTGCCAGCTCGAAGGCCCTGAGGGAGACCCAGTACTTC.

This rearrangement joins TRBV30 to TRBJ1-1; D is unresolved. Germline V lookup: CDR1 GTSNPN, CDR2 SVGIG (reference sequence). The CDR3 is made up of 11 amino acids. Trimming stripped 7 bases from V and 2 bases from J, with 8 bases between. CDR3 sequence reads: CASKRNTEAFF. CDR3 DNA: TGTGCCTCAAAACGAAACACTGAAGCTTTCTTT.

The V call is TRBV6-5, the J call TRBJ1-6; possibly TRBD1 for D (5 bases). The CDR3 is made up of 13 amino acids. Germline-derived CDR1 and CDR2 are MNHEY and SVGAGI. V gave up 7 bases and J gave up 8 bases, with 12 bases separating them. CDR3 nucleotide sequence: TGTGCCAGCACGGATACGGGGGATTCACCCCTCCACTTT. It codes for CASTDTGDSPLHF.